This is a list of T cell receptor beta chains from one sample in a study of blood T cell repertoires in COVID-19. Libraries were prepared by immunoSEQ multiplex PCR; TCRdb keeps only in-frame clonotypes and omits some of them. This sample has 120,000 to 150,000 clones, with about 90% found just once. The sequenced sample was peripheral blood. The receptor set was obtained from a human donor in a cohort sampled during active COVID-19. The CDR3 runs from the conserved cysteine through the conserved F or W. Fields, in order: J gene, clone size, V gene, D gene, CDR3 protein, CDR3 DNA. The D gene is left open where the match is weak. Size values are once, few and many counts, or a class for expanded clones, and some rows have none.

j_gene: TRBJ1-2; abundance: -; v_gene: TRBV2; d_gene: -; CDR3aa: CASRGVQYYTF; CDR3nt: TGTGCCAGCAGAGGGGTTCAGTATTACACCTTC
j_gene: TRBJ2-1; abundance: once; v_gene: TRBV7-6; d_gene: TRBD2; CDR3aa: CASSRSGAQNNEQFF; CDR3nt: TGTGCCAGCAGCCGTAGCGGGGCCCAAAACAATGAGCAGTTCTTC
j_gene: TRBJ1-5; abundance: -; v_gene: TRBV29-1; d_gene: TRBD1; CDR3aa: CSVSPGGSNQPQHF; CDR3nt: TGCAGCGTCTCCCCAGGGGGTAGCAATCAGCCCCAGCATTTT
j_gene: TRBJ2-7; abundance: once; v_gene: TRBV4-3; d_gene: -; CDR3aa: CASSQERGLRVYEQYF; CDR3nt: TGCGCCAGCAGCCAAGAACGGGGATTGAGGGTCTACGAGCAGTACTTC
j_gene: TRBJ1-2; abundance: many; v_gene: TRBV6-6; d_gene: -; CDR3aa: CASGQLSTYGYTF; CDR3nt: TGTGCCAGCGGACAGCTGAGTACCTATGGCTACACCTTC
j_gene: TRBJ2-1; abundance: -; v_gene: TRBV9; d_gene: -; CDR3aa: CASSVDPRRYSGRNEQFF; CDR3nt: TGTGCCAGCAGCGTAGATCCGAGACGATATAGCGGCCGCAATGAGCAGTTCTTC
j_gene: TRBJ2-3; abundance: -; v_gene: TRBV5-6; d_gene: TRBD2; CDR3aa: CASSLVSGGAGTDTQYF; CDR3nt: TGTGCCAGCAGCTTGGTCAGCGGGGGGGCCGGCACAGATACGCAGTATTTT
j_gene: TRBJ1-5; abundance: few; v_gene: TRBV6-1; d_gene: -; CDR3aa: CASSESWLASQPQHF; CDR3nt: TGTGCCAGCAGTGAATCCTGGTTGGCCTCGCAGCCCCAGCATTTT
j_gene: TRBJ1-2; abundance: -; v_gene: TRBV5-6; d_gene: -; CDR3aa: CASSWVGPAGYGYTF; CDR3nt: TGTGCCAGCAGCTGGGTAGGCCCGGCGGGGTATGGCTACACCTTC
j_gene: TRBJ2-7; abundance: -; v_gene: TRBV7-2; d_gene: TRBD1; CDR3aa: CASRAGTGAYEQYF; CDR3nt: TGTGCCAGCAGGGCCGGGACAGGGGCCTACGAGCAGTACTTC
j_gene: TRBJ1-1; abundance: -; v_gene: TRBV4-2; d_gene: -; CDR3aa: CASSQGGGLDTEAFF; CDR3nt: TGTGCCAGCAGCCAGGGGGGGGGTTTGGACACTGAAGCTTTCTTT
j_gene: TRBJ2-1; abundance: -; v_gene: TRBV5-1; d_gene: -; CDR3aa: CASSLGGGADEQFF; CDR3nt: TGCGCCAGCAGCTTGGGAGGGGGGGCGGATGAGCAGTTCTTC
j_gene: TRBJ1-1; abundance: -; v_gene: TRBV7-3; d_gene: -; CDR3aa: CASSHARNTEAFF; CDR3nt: TGTGCCAGCAGCCATGCGCGGAACACTGAAGCTTTCTTT
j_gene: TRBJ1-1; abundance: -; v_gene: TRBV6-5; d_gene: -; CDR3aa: CASSQPGWGQGEAFF; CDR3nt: TGTGCCAGCAGTCAGCCCGGGTGGGGGCAGGGTGAAGCTTTCTTT
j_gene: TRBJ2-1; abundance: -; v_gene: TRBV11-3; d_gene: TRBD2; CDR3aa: CASSLSGGSYNEQFF; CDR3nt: TGTGCCAGCAGCTTGAGCGGGGGTTCCTACAATGAGCAGTTCTTC
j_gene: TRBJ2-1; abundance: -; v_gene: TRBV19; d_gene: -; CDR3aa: CASSIEGYSEQFF; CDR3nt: TGTGCCAGTAGTATAGAGGGTTACAGTGAGCAGTTCTTC
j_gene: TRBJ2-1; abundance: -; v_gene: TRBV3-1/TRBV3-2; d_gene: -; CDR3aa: CASSQDLNNEQFF; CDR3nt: TGTGCCAGCAGCCAAGACTTAAACAATGAGCAGTTCTTC
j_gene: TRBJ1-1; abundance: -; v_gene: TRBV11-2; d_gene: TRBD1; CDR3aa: CASSLRHRGLIEAFF; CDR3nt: TGTGCCAGCAGCTTACGACACAGGGGGCTCATTGAAGCTTTCTTT
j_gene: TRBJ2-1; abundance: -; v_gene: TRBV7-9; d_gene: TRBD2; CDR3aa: CASSPSGGPYNEQFF; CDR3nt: TGTGCCAGCAGCCCTAGCGGGGGGCCTTACAATGAGCAGTTCTTC
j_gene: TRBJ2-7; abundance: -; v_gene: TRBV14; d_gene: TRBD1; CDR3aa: CASSHPGQGIYEQYF; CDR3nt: TGTGCCAGCAGCCACCCGGGACAGGGGATTTACGAGCAGTACTTC
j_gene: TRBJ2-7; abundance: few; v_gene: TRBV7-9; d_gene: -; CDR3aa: CASSPPQGRVESYEQYF; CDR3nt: TGTGCCAGCAGCCCTCCGCAAGGCAGGGTCGAATCCTACGAGCAGTACTTC
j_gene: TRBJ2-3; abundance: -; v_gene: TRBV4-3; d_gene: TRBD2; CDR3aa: CASSRLAGGASNTDTQYF; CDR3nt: TGCGCCAGCAGCCGACTAGCGGGGGGCGCCTCGAACACAGATACGCAGTATTTT
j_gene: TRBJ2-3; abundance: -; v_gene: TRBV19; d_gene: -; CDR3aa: CASSLRDTDTQYF; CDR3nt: TGTGCCAGTAGCCTCAGGGACACAGATACGCAGTATTTT
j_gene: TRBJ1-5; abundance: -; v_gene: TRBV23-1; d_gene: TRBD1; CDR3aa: CASSQYGQVSNQPQHF; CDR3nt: TGCGCCAGCAGTCAGTACGGACAGGTTAGCAATCAGCCCCAGCATTTT
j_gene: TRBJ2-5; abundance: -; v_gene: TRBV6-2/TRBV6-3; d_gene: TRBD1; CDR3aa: CASSYGQAQETQYF; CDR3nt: TGTGCCAGCAGTTACGGACAGGCCCAAGAGACCCAGTACTTC
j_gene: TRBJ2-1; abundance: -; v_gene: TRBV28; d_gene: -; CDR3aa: CASRLANRPYNEQFF; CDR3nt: TGTGCCAGCAGATTAGCAAACAGGCCCTACAATGAGCAGTTCTTC
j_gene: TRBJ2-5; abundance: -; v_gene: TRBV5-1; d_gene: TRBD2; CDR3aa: CASSRKGLAGYQETQYF; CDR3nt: TGCGCCAGCAGCCGGAAGGGACTAGCGGGATACCAAGAGACCCAGTACTTC
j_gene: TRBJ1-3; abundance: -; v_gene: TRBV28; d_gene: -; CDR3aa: CIARDNSGNTIYF; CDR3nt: TGTATTGCCAGGGATAACTCTGGAAACACCATATATTTT